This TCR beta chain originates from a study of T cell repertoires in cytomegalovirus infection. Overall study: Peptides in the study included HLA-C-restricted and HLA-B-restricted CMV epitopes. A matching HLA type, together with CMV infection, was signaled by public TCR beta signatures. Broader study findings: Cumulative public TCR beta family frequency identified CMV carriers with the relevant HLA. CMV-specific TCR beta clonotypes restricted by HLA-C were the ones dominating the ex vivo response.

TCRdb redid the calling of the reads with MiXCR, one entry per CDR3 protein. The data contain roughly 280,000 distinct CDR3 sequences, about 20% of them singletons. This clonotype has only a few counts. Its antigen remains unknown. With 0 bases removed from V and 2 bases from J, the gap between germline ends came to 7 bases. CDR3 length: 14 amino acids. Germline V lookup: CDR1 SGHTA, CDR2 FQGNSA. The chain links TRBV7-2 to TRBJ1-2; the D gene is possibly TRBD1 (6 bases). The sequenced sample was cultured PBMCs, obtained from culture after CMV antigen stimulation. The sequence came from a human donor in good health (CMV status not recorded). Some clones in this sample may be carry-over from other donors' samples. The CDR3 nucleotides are TGTGCCAGCAGCTTAGCTACAGGGAACTATGGCTACACCTTC. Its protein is CASSLATGNYGYTF.